This entry features one T cell receptor (beta chain) sequence. Its antigen target is currently unknown. It has no much larger one-base neighbor in the sample; base qualities were not kept. The data are from a study of T cell responses to AZD1222 COVID-19 vaccine (dated by TCRdb to the early 2020s). At the level of the whole study: Because spike-specific TCR depth and breadth did not differ between the two schedules, AZD1222 recipients who got a second dose at roughly 4 weeks were pooled with those who got a second dose at roughly 12 weeks. Enrollment into the trials was organized by age into subgroups of 18-55, 56-69 and 70-plus years, and those subgroups contained roughly 150, 30 and 60 TCR-sequenced participants, respectively. A total of 230 to 250 trial participants underwent TCR sequencing, of whom under 220 had received two doses of AZD1222 and about 26 had received two doses of the MenACWY control vaccine. Overall study outcomes, separate from this receptor: Because no samples from the day 14 peak response were available, repertoires could be characterized only after the peak T cell response. In the small 56-69-year group, the increase in depth fell short of significance, most likely because of low power. Participants were mostly white British and included more females than males, and it was suggested by the authors that clonal diversity may have been underestimated. Conclusions about previously exposed vaccinees were limited because only 6 or 7 AZD1222 recipients were SARS-CoV-2 seropositive at baseline. After two AZD1222 doses, spike-specific TCR breadth and depth were significantly higher than at day 0 and than in MenACWY recipients. Reportedly, almost half of the unique spike-specific TCRs recognized epitopes lying outside the regions that are mutated in the B.1.351 and B.1.1.7 variants. Vaccine-associated CD4 TCRs spanned the whole spike protein, with dominant responses in regions 160-218 and 743-854.

The CDR3 regions of human TCRbeta chains were analyzed by immunosequencing. The paper's data handling went like this. TCRs in the repertoires were matched against a reference library of SARS-CoV-2-specific TCRs that had been generated with the MIRA antigen-specificity platform. Breadth was defined as the fraction of unique TCRs that were SARS-CoV-2-associated. Depth was defined as the fraction of total T cells that were SARS-CoV-2-associated. Using the MIRA data, each spike-specific TCR was mapped to the spike region that the TCR reacts to and placed in a CD4 or CD8 class. Log10-transformed breadth and depth values were compared by one-way ANOVA with Sidak's multiple comparisons tests. TCRdb retrieved this table from immuneACCESS and kept in-frame rearrangements only. Not all clones are present; in checked studies, unresolved V genes account for under half, and no reason is known for the remainder. V and J calls and clone size are as listed in that table; D and trimming were resolved from the DNA. The sample yields 75,000 to 90,000 clones; 89% were counted once. The ten largest clones represent over 2% of the sample.

Relative to germline, V is 1 base shorter and J is 6 bases shorter, with 8 bases between their ends. The germline V gene sets CDR1 to SGHRS and CDR2 to YFSETQ. The CDR3 numbers 13 residues from cysteine through phenylalanine. CDR3 DNA only is kept here, 39 bases in frame from base 1. The time point label for this specimen denotes: baseline before first vaccination. Samples from vaccinated people were obtained from the UK trials COV001 and COV002, which included a single-blind randomized controlled phase 2/3 trial of AZD1222 (ChAdOx1 nCoV-19) in healthy adults. For TCRbeta chain sequencing, PBMC samples were collected from trial participants at day 0 and at day 28 after the second dose.

Here the sequenced sample was peripheral blood, taken on day 0 of AZD1222 vaccination. The TCR comes from an adult in good health. The sequence links TRBV5-1 to TRBJ1-5; D gene: possibly TRBD1, on 5 matching bases. The nucleotide sequence reads TGCGCCAGCAGCTTGTTCCAGGGTCAGCCCCAGCATTTT. The resulting protein is CASSLFQGQPQHF. The full variable domain, with segments outside the CDR3 supplied by the reference TRBV5-1 and TRBJ1-5 proteins, appears as KAGVTQTPRYLIKTRGQQVTLSCSPISGHRSVSWYQQTPGQGLQFLFEYFSETQRNKGNFPGRFSGRQFSNSRSEMNVSTLELGDSALYLCASSLFQGQPQHFGDGTRLSIL.